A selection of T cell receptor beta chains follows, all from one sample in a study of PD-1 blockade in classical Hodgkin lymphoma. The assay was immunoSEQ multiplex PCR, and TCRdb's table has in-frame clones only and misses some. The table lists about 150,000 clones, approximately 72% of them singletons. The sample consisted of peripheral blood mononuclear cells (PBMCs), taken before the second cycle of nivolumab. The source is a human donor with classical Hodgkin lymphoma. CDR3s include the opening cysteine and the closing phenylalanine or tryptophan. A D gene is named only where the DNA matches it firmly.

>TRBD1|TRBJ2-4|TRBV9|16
CASSPGTGGGKNIQYF
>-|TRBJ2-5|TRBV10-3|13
CAISEVTQETQYF
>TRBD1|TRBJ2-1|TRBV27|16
CASSREGTGTYNEQFF
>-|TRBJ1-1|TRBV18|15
CASSTLEGVNTEAFF
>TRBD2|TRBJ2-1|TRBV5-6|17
CASSFPGLVSSYNEQFF
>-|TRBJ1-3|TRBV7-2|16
CASSLGVRFFGNTIYF
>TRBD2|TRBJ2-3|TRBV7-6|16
CASSFLAGESTDTQYF
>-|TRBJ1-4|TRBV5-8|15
CASSPDGRVGEKLFF
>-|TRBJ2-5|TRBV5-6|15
CASSPDPGMGETQYF
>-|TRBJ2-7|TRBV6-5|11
CASSSPPVEYF
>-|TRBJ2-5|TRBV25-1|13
CASSVLGEETQYF
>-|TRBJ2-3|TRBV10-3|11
CAISERVTQYF
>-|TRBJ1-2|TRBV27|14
CASSSSRDNYGYTF
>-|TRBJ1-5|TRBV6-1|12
CATRRRNQPQHF
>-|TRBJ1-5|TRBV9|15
CASSLGGLHNQPQHF
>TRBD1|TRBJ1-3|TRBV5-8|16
CASSHRGPGSGNTIYF
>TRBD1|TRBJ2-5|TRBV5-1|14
CASSLRGLGETQYF
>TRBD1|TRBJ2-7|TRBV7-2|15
CASSFSGQGTDEQYF
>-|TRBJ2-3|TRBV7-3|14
CASSSGTFTDTQYF
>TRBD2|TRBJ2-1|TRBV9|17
CASSPGGLAGNYNEQFF
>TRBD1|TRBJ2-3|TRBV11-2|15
CASSFGTGGTDTQYF
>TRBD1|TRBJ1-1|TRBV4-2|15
CASSHLQGAGTEAFF
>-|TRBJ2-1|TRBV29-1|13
CSGSGTPYNEQFF
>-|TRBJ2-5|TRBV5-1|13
CASSFQVRGTQYF
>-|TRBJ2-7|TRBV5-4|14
CASSLDLQGNEQYF
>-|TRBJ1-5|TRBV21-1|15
CASSNWTGCVEPQHF